What follows is one T cell receptor (beta chain) and its context. Some clones are missing from TCRdb's copy, which holds only in-frame ones; the method was immunoSEQ multiplex PCR. The repertoire holds about 150,000 clones, with around 85% as singletons. This record belongs to a study of blood T cell repertoires in COVID-19. This receptor was identified in a man aged 55 to 70 with COVID-19, enrolled during active disease. The specimen sequenced was peripheral blood.

The CDR3 reads CASSQGRITEAFF. Here the CDR3 DNA reads TGTGCCAGCTCACAGGGGAGGATTACTGAAGCTTTCTTT. The rearrangement uses TRBV18 and TRBJ1-1; perhaps TRBD1 as D (5 bases). V lost 4 bases and J lost 5, with 11 bases in between. CDR3 length: 13 amino acids. In germline, CDR1 is KGHSH, CDR2 LQKENI.